This T cell receptor (beta chain) was captured by sequencing in a study of PD-L1 blockade in urothelial cancer. In the study overall: After treatment start, blood was analyzed at 3 weeks (second dose) and at 6 weeks. Blood samples contained a median 141,255 T cells.

What went into each PCR as a spike was synthetic TCR analog templates. Using immunoSEQ multiplex PCR, the repertoire was profiled, and TCRdb retains in-frame clones only, with some absent. In the table there are 60,000 to 75,000 clones, 70% to 90% of which are singletons. The CDR3 covers 17 residues. Looked up from germline, CDR1 is LNHDA and CDR2 is SQIVND (reference sequence). V shed 5 bases, J shed 0 bases, and the junction held 9 bases outside the gene matches. Documented time point: pretreatment peripheral blood. Pretreatment and on-treatment blood mononuclear cell samples were taken, totaling between 1 and 8 time points per patient.

This sequence was found in a man in his fifties or sixties with urothelial cancer. The sample was PBMCs, taken around atezolizumab (anti-PD-L1) treatment. The V call is TRBV19, the J call TRBJ2-3; 9 bases fit TRBD2. DNA of the CDR3: TGTGCCAGTAGTCCCCGGCGGGGGGGCGGTAGCACAGATACGCAGTATTTT. This translates into CASSPRRGGGSTDTQYF.